The rows below give T cell receptor beta chains drawn from one sample of a study of cytomegalovirus exposure and HLA in healthy donors. Clones were sequenced by immunoSEQ multiplex PCR, and TCRdb holds only the in-frame ones, with some missing. The sample shows roughly 200,000 clones, about 9% of them seen only once. What was sequenced was PBMCs. The receptors were gathered from a woman under 40 in good health and CMV-seropositive. CDR3s include the opening cysteine and the closing phenylalanine or tryptophan. Fields, in order: J gene, D gene, V gene, clone size, CDR3 DNA, CDR3 protein. D genes are given only for firm matches. Size is stated for part of the rows, as once, few or many counts, or as a class when the clone is expanded.

j_call: TRBJ2-2; d_call: NA; v_call: TRBV27; clone_size: NA; cdr3_nt: TGTGCCAGCAGTTTATACCCCGGGGTTCACGGGGAGCTGTTTTTT; cdr3_aa: CASSLYPGVHGELFF
j_call: TRBJ1-2; d_call: TRBD1; v_call: TRBV10-2; clone_size: NA; cdr3_nt: TGCGCTAGCAGTGAATACGGGACAGGGGATGGCTACACCTTC; cdr3_aa: CASSEYGTGDGYTF
j_call: TRBJ1-2; d_call: NA; v_call: TRBV18; clone_size: few; cdr3_nt: TGTGCCAGCTCAACAGAAATCTATGGCTACACCTTC; cdr3_aa: CASSTEIYGYTF
j_call: TRBJ2-7; d_call: NA; v_call: TRBV29-1; clone_size: NA; cdr3_nt: TGCAGCGTTGTCCTCGCGGGGAACTACGAGCAGTACTTC; cdr3_aa: CSVVLAGNYEQYF
j_call: TRBJ2-1; d_call: NA; v_call: TRBV4-1; clone_size: few; cdr3_nt: TGCGCCAGCAGCCCCCGGGTGAGTCCGTACTACAATGAGCAGTTCTTC; cdr3_aa: CASSPRVSPYYNEQFF
j_call: TRBJ2-3; d_call: TRBD2; v_call: TRBV7-8; clone_size: few; cdr3_nt: TGTGCCAGCAGCTTGGCGGGAGGGACCTCAGATACGCAGTATTTT; cdr3_aa: CASSLAGGTSDTQYF
j_call: TRBJ1-1; d_call: TRBD1; v_call: TRBV27; clone_size: medium-sized; cdr3_nt: TGTGCCAGCAGTTTTTCCCGGACAGGGAACACTGAAGCTTTCTTT; cdr3_aa: CASSFSRTGNTEAFF
j_call: TRBJ2-1; d_call: NA; v_call: TRBV7-9; clone_size: few; cdr3_nt: TGTGCCAGCAGTTCACTTACAGGGCGAGGGTTCTTC; cdr3_aa: CASSSLTGRGFF
j_call: TRBJ1-2; d_call: TRBD1; v_call: TRBV5-1; clone_size: few; cdr3_nt: TGCGCCAGCAGCCTACGAGGACAGGGGGCTTATGGCTACACCTTC; cdr3_aa: CASSLRGQGAYGYTF
j_call: TRBJ2-3; d_call: NA; v_call: TRBV5-3; clone_size: NA; cdr3_nt: TGTGCCAGAAGCTTGCGTACGGGATCCCGGAGCACGCAGTATTTT; cdr3_aa: CARSLRTGSRSTQYF
j_call: TRBJ2-7; d_call: TRBD2; v_call: TRBV9; clone_size: NA; cdr3_nt: TGTGCCAGCAGCGCCCACCCCGAACTAGCGTACGAGCAGTACTTC; cdr3_aa: CASSAHPELAYEQYF
j_call: TRBJ2-3; d_call: TRBD2; v_call: TRBV5-1; clone_size: NA; cdr3_nt: TGCGCCAGCAGCGCGGGACTAGCGGGTTTCAGGACAGATACGCAGTATTTT; cdr3_aa: CASSAGLAGFRTDTQYF
j_call: TRBJ2-5; d_call: NA; v_call: TRBV30; clone_size: once; cdr3_nt: TGTGCATGGATGCGGGGTGGAGAGAACCAGTACTTC; cdr3_aa: CAWMRGGENQYF
j_call: TRBJ2-7; d_call: NA; v_call: TRBV25-1; clone_size: few; cdr3_nt: TGTGCCAGCAGTGACCCCAGGGAAGGCGCCACCGAGCAGTACTTC; cdr3_aa: CASSDPREGATEQYF
j_call: TRBJ2-7; d_call: TRBD1; v_call: TRBV6-1; clone_size: NA; cdr3_nt: TGTGCCAGCAGTGAACGGACAGGCCGAGTTTACGAGCAGTACTTC; cdr3_aa: CASSERTGRVYEQYF
j_call: TRBJ1-2; d_call: TRBD1; v_call: TRBV2; clone_size: NA; cdr3_nt: TGTGCCAGCAGCGCCGACAGGGACTATGGCTACACCTTC; cdr3_aa: CASSADRDYGYTF
j_call: TRBJ2-7; d_call: NA; v_call: TRBV6-5; clone_size: few; cdr3_nt: TGTGCCAGCAGTCGACAAAGCTCCTACGAGCAGTACTTC; cdr3_aa: CASSRQSSYEQYF
j_call: TRBJ2-5; d_call: TRBD2; v_call: TRBV7-7; clone_size: few; cdr3_nt: TGTGCCAGCAGCAAACTAGCGGGGGGGGGAGAGACCCAGTACTTC; cdr3_aa: CASSKLAGGGETQYF
j_call: TRBJ2-3; d_call: NA; v_call: TRBV5-1; clone_size: few; cdr3_nt: TGCGCCAGCAGCTTGTCACAGATCACAGATACGCAGTATTTT; cdr3_aa: CASSLSQITDTQYF
j_call: TRBJ1-4; d_call: NA; v_call: TRBV5-1; clone_size: few; cdr3_nt: TGCGCCAGCAGCCCCACTCCCCGTTCTAATGAAAAACTGTTTTTT; cdr3_aa: CASSPTPRSNEKLFF
j_call: TRBJ1-6; d_call: NA; v_call: TRBV23-1; clone_size: NA; cdr3_nt: TGCGCCAGCAGTCAATCGGGGAGGGTCTATAATTCACCCCTCCACTTT; cdr3_aa: CASSQSGRVYNSPLHF
j_call: TRBJ1-2; d_call: NA; v_call: TRBV5-4; clone_size: NA; cdr3_nt: TGTGCCAGCGGCTTGGGCGCCGACAGAGCTAACTATGGCTACACCTTC; cdr3_aa: CASGLGADRANYGYTF
j_call: TRBJ2-5; d_call: TRBD2; v_call: TRBV4-1; clone_size: few; cdr3_nt: TGCGCCAGCAGCCTCCGGGGACTAGCGAACTACCAAGAGACCCAGTACTTC; cdr3_aa: CASSLRGLANYQETQYF
j_call: TRBJ2-5; d_call: NA; v_call: TRBV7-9; clone_size: few; cdr3_nt: TGTGCCAGCAGCCATACCGACCCCACTAGGGAACAAGAGACCCAGTACTTC; cdr3_aa: CASSHTDPTREQETQYF
j_call: TRBJ1-1; d_call: TRBD1; v_call: TRBV25-1; clone_size: NA; cdr3_nt: TGTGCCAGCAGTCCCCAGACAGGGAAGAACACTGAAGCTTTCTTT; cdr3_aa: CASSPQTGKNTEAFF
j_call: TRBJ2-7; d_call: NA; v_call: TRBV27; clone_size: NA; cdr3_nt: TGTGCCAGCAGTTTCTCCAGGGTAAATACCTACGAGCAGTACTTC; cdr3_aa: CASSFSRVNTYEQYF
j_call: TRBJ2-1; d_call: NA; v_call: TRBV6-6; clone_size: NA; cdr3_nt: TGTGCCAGCAGTTGGGGCCGGGACAATGAGCAGTTCTTC; cdr3_aa: CASSWGRDNEQFF
j_call: TRBJ2-7; d_call: NA; v_call: TRBV5-4; clone_size: NA; cdr3_nt: TGTGCCAGCAGAAAAGGGTCAGGAGCGGGCAAGTACGAGCAGTACTTC; cdr3_aa: CASRKGSGAGKYEQYF
j_call: TRBJ2-2; d_call: NA; v_call: TRBV2; clone_size: few; cdr3_nt: TGTGCCAGCAGGGGTAACAGTCTCCTCAGTTACACCGGGGAGCTGTTTTTT; cdr3_aa: CASRGNSLLSYTGELFF
j_call: TRBJ2-7; d_call: TRBD2; v_call: TRBV7-8; clone_size: few; cdr3_nt: TGTGCCAGCAGTCACCACCGGCTAGCGGGGGACTACGAGCAGTACTTC; cdr3_aa: CASSHHRLAGDYEQYF
j_call: TRBJ2-3; d_call: TRBD2; v_call: TRBV7-8; clone_size: NA; cdr3_nt: TGTGCCAGCAGAACTAGCGGAACAGATACGCAGTATTTT; cdr3_aa: CASRTSGTDTQYF
j_call: TRBJ2-1; d_call: TRBD1; v_call: TRBV5-1; clone_size: few; cdr3_nt: TGCGCCAGCAGCCCGGGTCCCGGACAGGGGGCCAATGAGCAGTTCTTC; cdr3_aa: CASSPGPGQGANEQFF
j_call: TRBJ1-2; d_call: TRBD1; v_call: TRBV5-1; clone_size: NA; cdr3_nt: TGCGCCAGCAGCTTAAAACAGGGGCATGGCTACACCTTC; cdr3_aa: CASSLKQGHGYTF
j_call: TRBJ2-7; d_call: TRBD2; v_call: TRBV5-1; clone_size: NA; cdr3_nt: TGCGCCAGCAGCTTGGTGGGGACTAGCGGCTCCTACGAGCAGTACTTC; cdr3_aa: CASSLVGTSGSYEQYF
j_call: TRBJ2-2; d_call: NA; v_call: TRBV9; clone_size: NA; cdr3_nt: TGTGCCAGCAGCCCCCCGGGGAGCACCGGGGAGCTGTTTTTT; cdr3_aa: CASSPPGSTGELFF
j_call: TRBJ1-2; d_call: TRBD1; v_call: TRBV5-1; clone_size: few; cdr3_nt: TGCGCCAGCAGCACCCAGACAGGGTACTATGGCTACACCTTC; cdr3_aa: CASSTQTGYYGYTF
j_call: TRBJ2-7; d_call: NA; v_call: TRBV5-1; clone_size: many; cdr3_nt: TGCGCCAGCAGCTTGTTGGCAGGGGCATTATACGAGCAGTACTTC; cdr3_aa: CASSLLAGALYEQYF